This entry describes one TCR beta chain. The data stem from a study of shared clonotypes between healthy human individuals. The CDR3 runs 15 residues. From germline, CDR1 is SGHTA and CDR2 FQGNSA. With 1 base clipped from V and 11 bases from J, the junction kept 8 bases outside the gene matches. The assay was immunoSEQ multiplex PCR, and TCRdb's table has in-frame clones only and misses some. The table records 2 million to 2.5 million clones, roughly 90% of them present only once. The chain couples TRBV7-2 to TRBJ2-1; 10 bases agree with TRBD2. The specimen was naive CD4+ T cells from PBMCs. Indicated subset: CD45RA+ positively selected. The receptor's source is a young man in good health. Some clones in this sample may be carry-over from other donors' samples. The CDR3 region is CASSLEALAGVKQFF. The CDR3 DNA reads TGTGCCAGCAGCTTAGAAGCGCTAGCGGGAGTTAAGCAGTTCTTC.